The following is a T cell receptor beta chain sequence with its context. Its antigen is unknown. Germline V gene lookup returns CDR1 LNHDA and CDR2 SQIVND (reference sequence). The V and J ends lost 7 bases and 5 bases, in that order; junction bases with no gene match: 8. The CDR3 loop spans 15 amino acids. The authors loaded roughly 200 ng DNA, about 30,000 T cell genomes, into sorted-subset replicate PCRs. Data came from immunoSEQ multiplex PCR; TCRdb stores just in-frame clones and leaves some out. There are hundreds of thousands of clones in the sample; roughly 80% occur only once, and about 10% lies in the top ten. The data were taken from a study of shared clonotypes between healthy human individuals. General study points: Clonotypes shared by all four sorted-subset donors had higher generation probabilities than non-shared clonotypes.

Sequenced: memory CD4+ T cells sorted from blood. Subset of the sample: CD45RA-negative fraction. The receptor was derived from a man aged 25 to 40 in good health. The rearrangement uses TRBV19 and TRBJ2-1; 10 bases align to TRBD2. The DNA of the CDR3 is TGTGCCAGTACCGAAGCGGGAGGGGTTCACAATGAGCAGTTCTTC. Its translation: CASTEAGGVHNEQFF. Using reference TRBV19 and TRBJ2-1 for the parts outside the CDR3, the full variable domain is DGGITQSPKYLFRKEGQNVTLSCEQNLNHDAMYWYRQDPGQGLRLIYYSQIVNDFQKGDIAEGYSVSREKKESFPLTVTSAQKNPTAFYLCASTEAGGVHNEQFFGPGTRLTVL.